The 10 T cell receptor beta chains below were found in one sample sequenced in a study of glioma-infiltrating T cells. The iRepertoire nested amplicon-rescue multiplex PCR amplified TCR alpha and beta CDR3s from RNA. Each CDR3 protein gets one entry after TCRdb re-called the multiplex PCR reads with MiXCR. Of a few hundred thousand distinct CDR3 sequences in the sample, less than 50% were seen once. Sequencing input: glioma tissue, nonneoplastic brain tissue, or PBMCs (not recorded which). The receptor set was obtained from a human donor with low-grade glioma or glioblastoma, undergoing nonglioma brain surgery, or in good health (not recorded which).

At least ten counts were recorded for this clonotype. The V and J genes are TRBV15 and TRBJ1-2; D is perhaps TRBD1 (5 bases). The germline CDR1 and CDR2 sequences are LNHNV and YYDKDF (reference sequence). This CDR3 is 17 amino acids long. Trimming removed 1 base from V and 1 base from J, with 16 bases in between. CDR3 DNA sequence: TGTGCCACCAGCAGAGTCGGGACGGAGGAATATAACTATGGCTACACCTTC. Protein product: CATSRVGTEEYNYGYTF.

The chain has TRBV7-2 and TRBJ1-3, with TRBD1 matching 7 bases. CDR1 and CDR2 (germline): SGHTA, FQGNSA. The CDR3 consists of 14 residues. V shed 4 bases and J 7 bases; nucleotides not matched to a gene: 7. The chain's CDR3 is CASSSGQAWNTIYF. CDR3 sequence (DNA): TGTGCCAGCAGCTCTGGACAGGCTTGGAACACCATATATTTT.

The chain joins TRBV29-1 to TRBJ1-1; D not resolved. Germline V gene data show CDR1 as SQVTM and CDR2 as ANQGSEA. Deletions cut 7 bases from V and 0 bases from J, with 12 bases between. This CDR3 comprises 13 residues. The CDR3 sequence is CSAGRVMNTEAFF. The CDR3, as DNA: TGCAGCGCCGGGAGGGTTATGAACACTGAAGCTTTCTTT.

Worth noting for this clonotype: This clone may be a read error of a much larger clone one base away. The gene calls are TRBV28 and TRBJ2-3, with 12 positions matching TRBD2. V shed 3 bases, J shed 6 bases, and the junction held 4 bases outside the gene matches. Germline CDR1 MDHEN, CDR2 SYDVKM. CDR3 length: 15 amino acids. In DNA, the CDR3 is TGTGCCAGCAGTTTGGCCGGGACTAGCGGGGATACGCAGTATTTT. Amino acid sequence: CASSLAGTSGDTQYF.

The chain links TRBV27 to TRBJ1-4; D is unresolved. V was pared by 6 bases and J by 0 bases, with 8 bases between. This CDR3 region has 14 residues. Germline loops: CDR1 MNHEY, CDR2 SMNVEV (reference sequence). The DNA of the CDR3 is TGTGCCAGCAGACGAGACGCAACTAATGAAAAACTGTTTTTT. It yields the protein CASRRDATNEKLFF.

A few counts support this clonotype. The chain joins TRBV25-1 to TRBJ1-2; the D is unclear. Germline values: CDR1 MGHDK, CDR2 SYGVNS. Trimming left V 2 bases short and J 8 bases short, with 21 bases between. CDR3 length: 16 amino acids. The CDR3, as DNA: TGTGCCAGCAGTGAACTACGGCGGACCATCGTTATGGGCTACACCTTC. Its protein is CASSELRRTIVMGYTF.

Turning to this clonotype: A much more abundant neighbour one base away suggests this may be a read error. Since no conserved phenylalanine or tryptophan closes the CDR3, a read error is the likely cause. The chain has TRBV20-1 and TRBJ2-7; 10 nucleotides line up with TRBD2. CDR3 length: 13 amino acids. The V and J ends lost 6 bases and 5 bases, in that order; junction bases with no gene match: 7. CDR1 is DFQATT and CDR2 is SNEGSKA in the germline V gene (reference sequence). CDR3 loop: CSASTSGFHEQYL. DNA for the CDR3: TGCAGTGCATCGACTAGCGGGTTTCACGAGCAGTACTTA.

Only a few counts were recorded for this clonotype. The chain combines TRBV6-1 with TRBJ2-1; no definite D call. Germline V lookup: CDR1 MNHNS, CDR2 SASEGT. The CDR3 has 15 residues. V shed 5 bases and J shed 3 bases, with 14 bases lying between them. Here the CDR3 reads CASSLSYVRYNEQFF. The CDR3 DNA reads as TGTGCCAGCAGTCTGAGCTACGTTCGCTACAATGAGCAGTTCTTC.

As concerns this clonotype: Since the CDR3 does not end with the conserved phenylalanine or tryptophan, this likely comes from a read error. The V gene is TRBV20-1, the J gene TRBJ2-7; no reliable D call. CDR3 length equals 12 residues. V shed 7 bases and J shed 3 bases, with 13 bases lying between them. Germline values: CDR1 DFQATT, CDR2 SNEGSKA (reference sequence). CDR3 protein: CSGERSLYEQYL. The DNA of the CDR3 is TGCAGTGGCGAAAGATCTCTCTACGAGCAGTACCTC.

In this sample, this clonotype turned up a few times. V usage is TRBV4-3 and J usage is TRBJ1-5, with no clear D. Germline-derived CDR1 and CDR2 are LGHNA and YSLEER. The CDR3 extends over 18 amino acids. Trimming shortened V by 0 bases and J by 2 bases, and 17 bases separated the two germline ends. CDR3 in amino acids: CASSQDFPLAVGNQPQHF. The CDR3 nucleotides are TGCGCCAGCAGCCAAGATTTTCCGTTAGCGGTGGGCAATCAGCCCCAGCATTTT.